The 15 T cell receptor beta chains in this list originate from one sample, sequenced in a study of cytomegalovirus exposure and HLA in healthy donors. The repertoire was sequenced with immunoSEQ multiplex PCR; TCRdb's copy has only in-frame clones and lacks some. The sample holds about 58,000 clones, about 92% seen once. Sequencing used PBMCs. These receptor sequences come from a man younger than 35 in good health and CMV-seronegative.

CDR3 residues: CASSLGTEIYEQYF. The DNA for the CDR3 is TGTGCCAGCAGTTTAGGCACAGAGATTTACGAGCAGTACTTC. This chain links TRBV27 with TRBJ2-7, with unresolved D. Germline CDR1 and CDR2: MNHEY and SMNVEV (reference sequence). This CDR3 comprises 14 residues. Trimming stripped 2 bases from V and 4 bases from J, with 12 bases between.

V and J are TRBV5-1 and TRBJ1-1, with D possibly matching TRBD1 (6 bases). The CDR3 consists of 18 residues. V was trimmed by 1 base and J by 0 bases, leaving 19 bases between them. Germline CDR1 SGHRS, CDR2 YFSETQ. The CDR3 protein is CASSLTGPNMLMNTEAFF. The CDR3 nucleotides are TGCGCCAGCAGCTTGACAGGGCCCAACATGCTCATGAACACTGAAGCTTTCTTT.

This chain connects TRBV30 to TRBJ1-3; no clear D gene. Germline CDR1 and CDR2: GTSNPN and SVGIG (reference sequence). V was shortened by 1 base and J by 5 bases, with 6 bases between the two germline ends. The CDR3 sequence is 12 residues long. CDR3 bases: TGTGCCTGGAGTGAGAGCCGAAACACCATATATTTT. Translation: CAWSESRNTIYF.

This clone was detected only once. This sequence joins TRBV28 and TRBJ1-1; D gene uncertain. Trimming removed 5 bases at V and 11 bases at J, with 12 bases between. The CDR3 is made up of 11 amino acids. Germline CDR1 MDHEN, CDR2 SYDVKM. DNA for the CDR3: TGTGCCAGCAGTACTGGACTCTTGGCTTTCTTT. Translation gives CASSTGLLAFF.

The V call is TRBV28, the J call TRBJ2-4; D uncertain. The germline V gene encodes CDR1 MDHEN and CDR2 SYDVKM. The CDR3 runs 13 residues. V was clipped by 2 bases and J by 5 bases, with 7 bases between them. CDR3 in DNA: TGTGCCAGCAGTTTAGGCGGAGAAAACATTCAGTACTTC. Translation gives CASSLGGENIQYF.

The chain recombines TRBV11-3 with TRBJ2-3, with 7 bases lining up with TRBD2. V trimming: 3 bases; J trimming: 4 bases; junction bases outside the gene matches: 7. Per germline, CDR1 SGHNT and CDR2 YENEEA. There are 15 residues in the CDR3. CDR3 protein: CASSLGTTKPDTQYF. CDR3 bases: TGTGCCAGCAGCTTGGGGACTACCAAGCCAGATACGCAGTATTTT.

The V call is TRBV28, the J call TRBJ1-2; D is ambiguous. The germline CDR1 and CDR2 sequences are MDHEN and SYDVKM. Trimming shortened V by 8 bases and J by 4 bases, and 11 bases separated the two germline ends. The CDR3 runs 12 residues. The CDR3 nucleotides read TGTGCCAGCTCTGGGCCAGGCTATGGCTACACCTTC. Translation: CASSGPGYGYTF.

This chain uses TRBV27 with TRBJ2-5; the match to TRBD2 covers 7 bases. This CDR3 has 16 amino acids. The junction had 15 bases not matched to a gene; V was cut back by 5 bases and J by 6 bases. Per the germline V gene, CDR1 is MNHEY and CDR2 is SMNVEV (reference sequence). This chain's CDR3 is CASSANRGGSFKTQYF. The CDR3 DNA follows: TGTGCCAGCAGTGCAAATCGCGGCGGGAGTTTTAAGACCCAGTACTTC.

This chain joins TRBV29-1 and TRBJ2-5; possibly TRBD1 for D (6 bases). CDR1 is SQVTM, CDR2 ANQGSEA, per germline. This CDR3 is 13 amino acids long. V was shortened by 6 bases and J by 7 bases, with 18 bases between the two germline ends. CDR3 DNA sequence: TGCAGCGTGGGTACGGACAGACTGGGGACCCAGTACTTC. Translating it yields CSVGTDRLGTQYF.

This clone was seen a few times. The chain carries TRBV6-1 and TRBJ2-7; no clear D. The CDR3 totals 12 residues. Per germline, CDR1 MNHNS and CDR2 SASEGT. V lost 4 bases to trimming and J lost 5 bases, with 9 bases between them. Written as DNA, the CDR3 is TGTGCCAGCAGTGTCCTATATGACGAGCAGTACTTC. Translating gives CASSVLYDEQYF.

The chain is built from TRBV9 and TRBJ2-5; the match to TRBD2 covers 7 bases. The germline CDR1 and CDR2 sequences are SGDLS and YYNGEE. J gave up 0 bases and V 0 bases, and 2 bases lay outside the gene matches. The CDR3 consists of 15 residues. As DNA, the CDR3 is TGTGCCAGCAGCGTAGAAGGACTAGACCAAGAGACCCAGTACTTC. Translating it yields CASSVEGLDQETQYF.

Concerning this clone itself: Germline and junction disagree at one end, which may indicate a read error. The chain couples TRBV7-7 to TRBJ2-5; no firm D call. The V gene's germline CDR1 is SSHAT and CDR2 FNYEAQ (reference sequence). The CDR3 is made up of 14 amino acids. CDR3 sequence reads: CASSLHPFQETQYF. The CDR3 DNA is TGTGCTAGCAGCCTTCACCCCTTCCAGGAGACCCAGTACTTC.

The chain uses TRBV5-1 and TRBJ2-5; 9 bases match TRBD2. Germline V gives CDR1 SGHRS, CDR2 YFSETQ. The CDR3 runs 14 residues. The V and J ends lost 4 bases and 5 bases, in that order; junction bases with no gene match: 6. The chain's CDR3 is CASSPGTSPETQYF. CDR3 nucleotide sequence: TGCGCCAGCAGCCCGGGGACTAGCCCCGAGACCCAGTACTTC. The whole variable domain, remainder taken from reference TRBV5-1 and TRBJ2-5, is KAGVTQTPRYLIKTRGQQVTLSCSPISGHRSVSWYQQTPGQGLQFLFEYFSETQRNKGNFPGRFSGRQFSNSRSEMNVSTLELGDSALYLCASSPGTSPETQYFGPGTRLLVL.

The chain employs TRBV5-1 and TRBJ2-3, with 7 nucleotides matching TRBD1. This CDR3 spans 14 amino acids. Germline-derived CDR1 and CDR2 are SGHRS and YFSETQ. Losses at the gene ends were 4 bases for V and 0 bases for J; bases not matched to a gene: 2. The CDR3 sequence: CASSRDRSTDTQYF. As DNA, the CDR3 is TGCGCCAGCAGCCGGGACAGAAGCACAGATACGCAGTATTTT.

The chain joins TRBV6-1 to TRBJ2-7; the match to TRBD2 covers 9 bases. Germline trimming cut 2 bases from V and 2 bases from J; bases unmatched to any gene: 1. This CDR3 contains 14 residues. Germline loops: CDR1 MNHNS, CDR2 SASEGT. CDR3 sequence (DNA): TGTGCCAGCAGTGAATTAGCGGGAGCCTACGAGCAGTACTTC. Translating it yields CASSELAGAYEQYF.